One sample yielded the 21 T cell receptor beta chains listed below, sequenced in a study of T cell changes during pregnancy in multiple sclerosis. The repertoire was sequenced with immunoSEQ multiplex PCR; TCRdb's copy has only in-frame clones and lacks some. Seen here are roughly 55,000 clones, approximately 90% observed once, and the top ten hold about 0.15%. Material: CD4+ T cells from peripheral blood mononuclear cells, obtained after pregnancy. Every receptor here comes from a female donor in good health, enrolled as a control in a pregnancy study.

V and J are TRBV18 and TRBJ2-1; a weak D match, TRBD2 (7 bases). Germline CDR1 KGHSH, CDR2 LQKENI. The CDR3 runs 17 residues. The V end lost 0 bases, the J end lost 0 bases, and 12 bases lay between the germline ends. CDR3 protein: CASSPPGGGRSYNEQFF. As DNA, the CDR3 is TGTGCCAGCTCACCACCGGGCGGGGGCCGCTCCTACAATGAGCAGTTCTTC. The full variable domain, rest sourced from reference TRBV18 and TRBJ2-1, is NAGVMQNPRHLVRRRGQEARLRCSPMKGHSHVYWYRQLPEEGLKFMVYLQKENIIDESGMPKERFSAEFPKEGPSILRIQQVVRGDSAAYFCASSPPGGGRSYNEQFFGPGTRLTVL.

The rearrangement uses TRBV9 and TRBJ1-3, with 7 bases lining up with TRBD1. The CDR3 loop spans 18 amino acids. CDR1 and CDR2 (germline): SGDLS, YYNGEE. Germline trimming cut 1 base from V and 3 bases from J; bases unmatched to any gene: 13. The CDR3 coding sequence is TGTGCCAGCAGCGTACAGCCGACGTTAACAGGGGTTGGAAACACCATATATTTT. This translates into CASSVQPTLTGVGNTIYF.

The chain couples TRBV11-2 to TRBJ1-1; D not certain. The CDR3 totals 13 residues. V was trimmed by 4 bases and J by 0 bases, leaving 6 bases between them. CDR1 is SGHAT, CDR2 FQNNGV, per germline. The CDR3: CASSYTVNTEAFF. CDR3 coding DNA: TGTGCCAGCAGCTATACAGTGAACACTGAAGCTTTCTTT.

The CDR3 sequence is CASSIETGRQPQHF. CDR3 sequence (DNA): TGTGCCAGTAGTATAGAGACAGGGAGGCAGCCCCAGCATTTT. The chain carries TRBV19 and TRBJ1-5; TRBD1 matches at 7 bases. Germline assignment: CDR1 LNHDA and CDR2 SQIVND (reference sequence). This CDR3 has 14 amino acids. V gave up 0 bases and J gave up 7 bases; unmatched junction bases: 3.

The chain carries TRBV25-1 and TRBJ1-3; D not resolved. CDR1 is MGHDK and CDR2 is SYGVNS in the germline V gene. The CDR3 is made up of 14 amino acids. Between the trimmed V and J ends, which lost 1 base and 4 bases, there was a span of 8 bases. CDR3 region: CASSEWEAGNTIYF. CDR3 DNA: TGTGCCAGCAGTGAATGGGAGGCCGGAAACACCATATATTTT.

This sequence joins TRBV21-1 and TRBJ2-7; the table's D gene call, TRBD2, was not cross checked with the DNA. TRBV21-1 has pseudogene status. The CDR3 extends over 18 amino acids. The CDR3: CASSNLSRGGGENYEQYF. CDR3 nucleotide sequence: TGTGCCAGCAGCAATCTGAGTAGGGGCGGGGGGGAAAACTACGAGCAGTACTTC.

This chain connects TRBV2 to TRBJ1-3; possible D gene TRBD1, 5 bases. CDR3 length equals 12 residues. V lost 6 bases, J lost 10 bases, and 13 bases lay in between. Germline loops: CDR1 SNHLY, CDR2 FYNNEI. The CDR3 spells CASREEGWTIYF. Here the CDR3 DNA reads TGTGCCAGCAGGGAGGAGGGGTGGACCATATATTTT.

This rearrangement joins TRBV7-2 to TRBJ2-1, with 12 bases aligning to TRBD2. The CDR3 totals 15 residues. Trimming cost V 2 bases and J 5 bases; bases outside gene matches: 1. Germline V gene data show CDR1 as SGHTA and CDR2 as FQGNSA. CDR3 nucleotides: TGTGCCAGCAGCTTAAGGACTAGCGGGGACAATGAGCAGTTCTTC. Translation gives CASSLRTSGDNEQFF.

This clone was observed once. The gene calls are TRBV5-6 and TRBJ1-1; TRBD1 might be the D (5 bases). CDR3 length equals 14 residues. V lost 3 bases to trimming and J lost 5 bases, with 14 bases between them. Germline V gives CDR1 SGHDT, CDR2 YYEEEE. CDR3 DNA sequence: TGTGCCAGCAGCTACGGTAGGGGTTATACTGAAGCTTTCTTT. Protein product: CASSYGRGYTEAFF.

The chain couples TRBV5-5 to TRBJ1-2, with D possibly being TRBD1 (6 bases). The CDR3 loop spans 16 amino acids. Between the trimmed V and J ends, which lost 3 bases and 0 bases, there was a span of 15 bases. CDR1 is SGHKS, CDR2 YYEKEE, per germline (reference sequence). The CDR3 DNA follows: TGTGCCAGCAGCTGGGACACAGGGCCCCCTAACTATGGCTACACCTTC. Translation: CASSWDTGPPNYGYTF.

In its sample, this clone was seen once. The chain couples TRBV10-3 to TRBJ2-1; 8 positions agree with TRBD1. The CDR3 is 14 amino acids. From germline, CDR1 is ENHRY and CDR2 SYGVKD. Trimming at V came to 7 bases and at J to 7 bases, leaving 9 bases not matched to a gene. For the CDR3, the DNA is TGTGCCATCAATAGGCAGGGGGCTTGGAATGAGCAGTTCTTC. It codes for CAINRQGAWNEQFF.

This rearrangement joins TRBV18 to TRBJ1-1, with 7 bases identical to TRBD1. Germline V lookup: CDR1 KGHSH, CDR2 LQKENI. CDR3 size: 15 residues. With 2 bases clipped from V and 2 bases from J, the junction kept 5 bases outside the gene matches. The CDR3 DNA sequence: TGTGCCAGCTCACCAACAACAGGGGTAAACACTGAAGCTTTCTTT. Translating gives CASSPTTGVNTEAFF.

This chain joins TRBV7-9 and TRBJ2-3, with D possibly TRBD1 on 5 matching bases. CDR3 size: 13 residues. The germline V gene encodes CDR1 SEHNR and CDR2 FQNEAQ (reference sequence). V gave up 5 bases and J gave up 3 bases, with 9 bases separating them. The CDR3 loop reads CASSKAGTDTQYF. The CDR3, as DNA: TGTGCCAGCAGCAAGGCAGGGACAGATACGCAGTATTTT. Full variable domain (missing parts from reference TRBV7-9 and TRBJ2-3): DTGVSQNPRHKITKRGQNVTFRCDPISEHNRLYWYRQTLGQGPEFLTYFQNEAQLEKSRLLSDRFSAERPKGSFSTLEIQRTEQGDSAMYLCASSKAGTDTQYFGPGTRLTVL.

This chain joins TRBV25-1 and TRBJ2-7, with 7 bases fitting TRBD1. CDR3 length: 15 amino acids. Trimming removed 0 bases from V and 5 bases from J; junction bases left unmatched: 7. Germline-derived CDR1 and CDR2 are MGHDK and SYGVNS. This CDR3 is CASSEYHRGQDEQYF. For the CDR3, the DNA is TGTGCCAGCAGTGAATACCACAGGGGCCAAGACGAGCAGTACTTC.

This clone showed up just once. This sequence joins TRBV11-1 and TRBJ2-7; TRBD1 matches 9 bases. Germline lookup yields CDR1 SGHAT and CDR2 FQDESV (reference sequence). The V and J ends lost 6 bases and 2 bases, in that order; junction bases with no gene match: 8. The CDR3 is made up of 15 amino acids. In nucleotides, the CDR3 is TGTGCCAGCAGACTAACCGGGACAGGGACCTACGAGCAGTACTTC. Translating gives CASRLTGTGTYEQYF.

The chain combines TRBV18 with TRBJ2-5; 10 nucleotides agree with TRBD1. V dropped 3 bases and J dropped 6; count of bases not matched to a gene: 10. Germline V CDR1 and CDR2: KGHSH, LQKENI. The CDR3 runs to 16 residues. The CDR3 sequence: CASSPRGQGSFKTQYF. The CDR3 DNA sequence: TGTGCCAGCTCACCGCGGGGACAGGGGTCCTTCAAGACCCAGTACTTC.

CDR3 coding DNA: TGTGCCAGCGGGAGACAGGATTCACCCCTCCACTTT. This encodes CASGRQDSPLHF. This chain connects TRBV7-9 to TRBJ1-6, with D perhaps TRBD1 (6 bases). V shed 8 bases and J shed 8 bases, with 10 bases lying between them. Per germline, CDR1 SEHNR and CDR2 FQNEAQ (reference sequence). The CDR3 contains 12 residues.

The chain uses TRBV30 and TRBJ1-5; 9 nucleotides agree with TRBD1. The CDR3 is 14 residues long. Germline CDR1 and CDR2: GTSNPN and SVGIG (reference sequence). With V trimmed by 1 base and J by 5 bases, 3 bases remained unmatched. CDR3 residues: CAWSGQGGHQPQHF. In DNA, the CDR3 is TGTGCCTGGAGTGGACAGGGGGGGCATCAGCCCCAGCATTTT.

V and J are TRBV16 and TRBJ1-6; 9 bases are shared with TRBD1. The CDR3 length is 15 residues. The germline CDR1 and CDR2 sequences are KGHSY and FQNENV. With V trimmed by 0 bases and J by 7 bases, 1 base remained unmatched. The CDR3 here is CASSQSGTGNSPLHF. CDR3 DNA sequence: TGTGCCAGCAGCCAATCAGGGACAGGGAATTCACCCCTCCACTTT.

The CDR3 is CASSVAGRDGYTF. The CDR3 coding sequence is TGTGCCAGCAGTGTGGCGGGGAGAGATGGCTACACCTTC. The chain links TRBV6-1 to TRBJ1-2, with D uncertain. Between the trimmed V and J ends, which lost 4 bases and 6 bases, there was a span of 12 bases. The CDR3 is made up of 13 amino acids. Germline V gene data show CDR1 as MNHNS and CDR2 as SASEGT.

This clone showed up just a few times. The genes are TRBV7-9 and TRBJ1-2; D not resolved. The CDR3 is 15 residues long. The germline V and J ends were trimmed by 2 bases and 2 bases, with 12 bases remaining between them. Germline CDR1 reads SEHNR; CDR2 reads FQNEAQ (reference sequence). CDR3 sequence: CASSLLTPLNYGYTF. As DNA, the CDR3 is TGTGCCAGCAGCTTACTAACCCCTTTAAACTATGGCTACACCTTC. Using reference TRBV7-9 and TRBJ1-2 for the parts outside the CDR3, the full variable domain is DTGVSQNPRHKITKRGQNVTFRCDPISEHNRLYWYRQTLGQGPEFLTYFQNEAQLEKSRLLSDRFSAERPKGSFSTLEIQRTEQGDSAMYLCASSLLTPLNYGYTFGSGTRLTVV.